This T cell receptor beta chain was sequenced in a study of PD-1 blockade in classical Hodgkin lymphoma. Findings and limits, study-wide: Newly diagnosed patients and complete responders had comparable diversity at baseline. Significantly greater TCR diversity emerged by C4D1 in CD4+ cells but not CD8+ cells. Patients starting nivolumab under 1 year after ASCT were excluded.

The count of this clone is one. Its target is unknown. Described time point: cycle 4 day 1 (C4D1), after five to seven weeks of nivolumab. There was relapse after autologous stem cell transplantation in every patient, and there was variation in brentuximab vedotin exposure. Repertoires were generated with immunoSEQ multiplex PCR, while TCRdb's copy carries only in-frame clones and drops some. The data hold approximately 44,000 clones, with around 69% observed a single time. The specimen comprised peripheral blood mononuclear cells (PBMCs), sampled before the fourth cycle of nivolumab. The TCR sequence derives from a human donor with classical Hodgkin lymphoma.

Here the CDR3 reads CASSLLTGEKLFF. The DNA for the CDR3 is TGTGCCAGCAGTTTATTGACAGGGGAAAAACTGTTTTTT. The V and J genes are TRBV27 and TRBJ1-4; 7 bases match TRBD1. Unmatched junction bases numbered 1, after V lost 1 base and J lost 8 bases. This CDR3 is 13 amino acids long. Germline V CDR1 and CDR2: MNHEY, SMNVEV (reference sequence). The full variable domain, in which reference TRBV27 and TRBJ1-4 provide the parts outside the CDR3, is EAQVTQNPRYLITVTGKKLTVTCSQNMNHEYMSWYRQDPGLGLRQIYYSMNVEVTDKGDVPEGYKVSRKEKRNFPLILESPSPNQTSLYFCASSLLTGEKLFFGSGTQLSVL.